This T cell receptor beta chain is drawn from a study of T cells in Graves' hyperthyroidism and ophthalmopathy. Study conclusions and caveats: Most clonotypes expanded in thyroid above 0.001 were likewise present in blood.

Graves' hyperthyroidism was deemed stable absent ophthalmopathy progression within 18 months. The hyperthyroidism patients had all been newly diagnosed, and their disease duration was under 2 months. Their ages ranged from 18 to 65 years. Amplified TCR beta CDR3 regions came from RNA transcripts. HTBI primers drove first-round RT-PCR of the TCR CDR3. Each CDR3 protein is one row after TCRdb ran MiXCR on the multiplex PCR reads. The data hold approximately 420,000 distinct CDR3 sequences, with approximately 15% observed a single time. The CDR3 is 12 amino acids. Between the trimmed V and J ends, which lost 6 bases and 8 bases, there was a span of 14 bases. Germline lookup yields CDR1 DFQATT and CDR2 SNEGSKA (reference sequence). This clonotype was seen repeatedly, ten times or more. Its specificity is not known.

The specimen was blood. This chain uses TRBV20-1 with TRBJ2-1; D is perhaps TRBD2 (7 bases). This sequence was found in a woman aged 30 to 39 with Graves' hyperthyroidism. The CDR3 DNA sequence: TGCAGTGCACGCCCGGGGGGCCATGAGCAGTTCTTC. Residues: CSARPGGHEQFF.